The entry that follows covers one T cell receptor beta chain sequence. Its specificity is unknown. This record comes from a study of Tregs in tolerant kidney transplant recipients. Whole-study findings and limits: The most relevant donor-specific Treg TCRbeta repertoire apparently came from expansion with activated donor B cells. For some patients, primers changed over time, blocking nucleotide-level comparison. In tolerant patients, donor-specific Tregs outgrew total Tregs, suggesting antigen-driven expansion.

Unstimulated regulatory T cells (CD4+CD25+CD127-), CD4+CD25- non-regulatory cells, CD4 and CD8 cells were FACS-sorted from thawed PBMCs. Using immunoSEQ multiplex PCR, the repertoire was profiled, and TCRdb retains in-frame clones only, with some absent. This sample has some 70,000 clones, with around 90% found just once. In germline, CDR1 is MNHEY, CDR2 SMNVEV (reference sequence). V was shortened by 6 bases and J by 0 bases, with 12 bases between the two germline ends. The CDR3 totals 15 residues. This TCR came from a human donor who received a combined kidney and bone marrow transplant. The rearrangement joins TRBV27 to TRBJ2-1, with D perhaps TRBD2 (6 bases). The specimen was CD8+ T cells from blood, collected before the transplant. Here the CDR3 reads CASRYSGSSYNEQFF. The CDR3 DNA sequence: TGTGCCAGCAGATATAGCGGAAGCTCCTACAATGAGCAGTTCTTC.